This is a list of T cell receptor beta chains from one sample in a study of shared clonotypes between healthy human individuals. Produced via immunoSEQ multiplex PCR; TCRdb's table is partial and in-frame only. The table records some 1 million clones, 70% to 80% of them present only once. Sequenced material: memory CD4+ T cells sorted from blood. The source of these receptors is a young man in good health. CDR3s include the opening cysteine and the closing phenylalanine or tryptophan. Fields, in order: clone size, V gene, CDR3 length, D gene, J gene, CDR3 protein, CDR3 DNA. D genes are given only for firm matches. Rows give clone size only sometimes, using once, few, many, or a class for an expanded clone.

>.|TRBV5-1|17|TRBD1|TRBJ2-2
CASTLVQGAGNTGELFF
TGCGCCAGCACCCTAGTACAGGGGGCGGGAAACACCGGGGAGCTGTTTTTT
>.|TRBV7-2|15|TRBD2|TRBJ2-2
CASSFGRESGGELFF
TGTGCCAGCAGCTTTGGGCGGGAGAGTGGCGGGGAGCTGTTTTTT
>.|TRBV5-4|13|.|TRBJ2-1
CASSLVEDNEQFF
TGTGCCAGCAGCCTCGTCGAGGACAATGAGCAGTTCTTC
>.|TRBV2|12|.|TRBJ1-6
CASSELVSPLHF
TGTGCCAGCAGTGAATTGGTGTCACCCCTCCACTTT
>.|TRBV5-6|15|.|TRBJ2-1
CASSRGPLGNNEQFF
TGTGCCAGCAGCAGAGGCCCCCTAGGGAACAATGAGCAGTTCTTC
>many|TRBV28|12|.|TRBJ1-2
CASSLDSMGYTF
TGTGCCAGCAGTTTGGACAGTATGGGCTACACCTTC
>once|TRBV5-4|13|.|TRBJ1-4
CASSLVLAEKLFF
TGTGCCAGCAGCTTAGTCCTAGCTGAAAAACTGTTTTTT
>once|TRBV5-1|14|.|TRBJ2-5
CASSSSGARETQYF
TGCGCCAGCAGCTCATCAGGGGCCCGGGAGACCCAGTACTTC
>.|TRBV27|14|.|TRBJ1-1
CASSPIVQKPEAFF
TGTGCCAGCAGTCCCATAGTACAGAAACCTGAAGCTTTCTTT
>.|TRBV7-2|16|.|TRBJ2-3
CASSLQGSKGADTQYF
TGTGCCAGCAGCTTACAGGGGTCCAAGGGGGCAGATACGCAGTATTTT
>.|TRBV13|14|TRBD1|TRBJ1-2
CASSSGQANYGYTF
TGTGCCAGCAGCTCCGGACAGGCCAACTATGGCTACACCTTC
>.|TRBV2|13|.|TRBJ1-2
CASQPDTGRGYTF
TGTGCCAGCCAACCGGATACAGGTCGTGGCTACACCTTC
>.|TRBV11-3|16|.|TRBJ2-6
CASSLVGGSGANVLTF
TGTGCCAGCAGCTTAGTTGGGGGCTCTGGGGCCAACGTCCTGACTTTC
>.|TRBV9|17|TRBD1|TRBJ2-7
CASSGHASGTGAYEQYF
TGTGCCAGCAGCGGACATGCCTCCGGGACAGGGGCCTACGAGCAGTACTTC
>.|TRBV11-3|13|TRBD1|TRBJ1-2
CASTVDRGGGYTF
TGTGCCAGCACCGTAGACAGGGGAGGCGGCTACACCTTC
>few|TRBV2|18|TRBD2|TRBJ2-4
CASRARLAGDLAKNIQYF
TGTGCCAGCAGGGCAAGACTAGCGGGGGACTTAGCCAAAAACATTCAGTACTTC
>.|TRBV28|15|.|TRBJ1-6
CASTSGFSGNSPLHF
TGTGCCAGCACCTCAGGGTTCTCGGGTAATTCACCCCTCCACTTT
>.|TRBV7-7|13|.|TRBJ2-3
CASSSTGTDTQYF
TGTGCTAGCAGCTCAACAGGGACAGATACGCAGTATTTT
>.|TRBV7-8|14|TRBD2|TRBJ2-1
CASSFAGVANEQFF
TGTGCCAGCAGCTTCGCGGGAGTGGCCAATGAGCAGTTCTTC
>.|TRBV18|15|.|TRBJ1-4
CASSPLAGRREKLFF
TGTGCCAGCTCACCATTGGCAGGCAGACGTGAAAAACTGTTTTTT
>few|TRBV10-3|13|.|TRBJ1-1
CAISKTENTEAFF
TGTGCCATCAGTAAAACAGAGAACACTGAAGCTTTCTTT
>once|TRBV7-3|13|.|TRBJ1-1
CASSPGQLGVTFF
TGTGCCAGCAGCCCAGGACAGCTAGGAGTGACTTTCTTT
>.|TRBV6-1|15|TRBD1|TRBJ2-2
CASRRGQVDFGELFF
TGTGCCAGCCGGAGGGGACAGGTCGACTTCGGGGAGCTGTTTTTT
>.|TRBV28|15|TRBD1|TRBJ2-5
CASSLEGAADRTQYF
TGTGCCAGCAGTTTAGAGGGGGCCGCGGATAGGACCCAGTACTTC
>many|TRBV28|14|.|TRBJ1-1
CASRRGQLNTEAFF
TGTGCCAGTAGGCGCGGACAGTTGAACACTGAAGCTTTCTTT
>.|TRBV11-2|15|.|TRBJ2-5
CASSFTGTGGETQYF
TGTGCCAGCAGCTTTACGGGAACGGGCGGAGAGACCCAGTACTTC
>.|TRBV6-1|17|.|TRBJ2-7
CASSELRKGVAGYEQYF
TGTGCCAGCAGTGAACTAAGAAAGGGGGTCGCGGGATACGAGCAGTACTTC
>.|TRBV19|13|.|TRBJ2-7
CASRGRSIYEQYF
TGTGCCAGTAGGGGGAGATCCATCTACGAGCAGTACTTC
>.|TRBV6-1|16|.|TRBJ2-7
CASREPGGPSSYEQYF
TGTGCCAGCAGGGAACCTGGAGGCCCCAGCTCCTACGAGCAGTACTTC
>.|TRBV5-1|15|TRBD2|TRBJ2-2
CASSLAGGDTGELFF
TGCGCCAGCAGCTTAGCGGGAGGGGACACCGGGGAGCTGTTTTTT
>.|TRBV10-3|12|.|TRBJ2-1
CASMDNYNEQFF
TGTGCCTCTATGGACAATTACAATGAGCAGTTCTTC
>.|TRBV7-2|14|.|TRBJ1-5
CASSLGGGNQPQHF
TGTGCCAGCAGCTTAGGTGGCGGCAATCAGCCCCAGCATTTT
>.|TRBV18|14|TRBD1|TRBJ1-2
CASSLGQEGVGYTF
TGTGCCAGCTCGTTGGGACAGGAGGGCGTCGGCTACACCTTC
>.|TRBV7-2|11|.|TRBJ2-5
CASSARGTQYF
TGTGCCAGCAGCGCTAGGGGGACCCAGTACTTC
>.|TRBV5-1|14|TRBD1|TRBJ1-2
CASSPEGASGGYTF
TGCGCCAGCAGCCCCGAGGGGGCATCGGGGGGCTACACCTTC
>.|TRBV5-1|13|.|TRBJ1-1
CASSSLGGIEAFF
TGCGCCAGCAGCTCCCTGGGCGGAATAGAAGCTTTCTTT
>few|TRBV27|18|.|TRBJ1-5
CASSRAGMGPYSNQPQHF
TGTGCCAGCAGCAGGGCAGGGATGGGGCCTTATAGCAATCAGCCCCAGCATTTT
>few|TRBV29-1|13|.|TRBJ1-1
CSVDQAMNTEAFF
TGCAGCGTCGATCAGGCCATGAACACTGAAGCTTTCTTT
>.|TRBV11-2|14|TRBD1|TRBJ1-1
CASSLRGPNTEAFF
TGTGCCAGCAGCCTCAGGGGGCCCAACACTGAAGCTTTCTTT
>many|TRBV21-1|14|.|TRBJ2-1
CASSNAKAYNEQFF
TGTGCCAGCAGCAACGCGAAAGCCTACAATGAGCAGTTCTTC
>.|TRBV10-3|13|.|TRBJ2-5
CASTRTVEETQYF
TGTGCCAGTACTCGGACAGTAGAGGAGACCCAGTACTTC
>.|TRBV9|15|.|TRBJ1-2
CASSDRPGAGHGYTF
TGTGCCAGCAGTGACCGACCAGGAGCAGGTCATGGCTACACCTTC
>.|TRBV19|18|TRBD2|TRBJ2-5
CASSIAVLAGGLRETQYF
TGTGCCAGTAGTATAGCGGTCCTTGCGGGAGGGCTTCGGGAGACCCAGTACTTC